A single sample is the source of the 32 T cell receptor beta chains below, sequenced in a study of shared clonotypes between healthy human individuals (TCRdb year 2020). Library prep was done by the immunoSEQ multiplex PCR assay. In its TCRdb copy, this immuneACCESS table keeps in-frame sequences only and misses some clones. Where compared with another copy, unresolved V genes explain less than half of these, and the others have no known cause. The sample table holds 400,000 or so clones, of which 90% to 97% were seen once. The ten top clones hold about 0.32% of the sample. Sequenced sample: memory CD8+ T cells sorted from blood. The sample's cell subset or site, from its label and the paper: CD45RO+ cells pooled with CCR7-negative TemRA cells. These receptors came from a man aged 30 to 45 in good health.

The chain is built from TRBV5-6 and TRBJ2-7; possibly TRBD1 for D (6 bases). CDR1 is SGHDT, CDR2 YYEEEE, per germline. The CDR3 is 12 amino acids. V gave up 2 bases and J gave up 6 bases, with 9 bases separating them. The CDR3 loop is CASSFGRGEQYF. CDR3 DNA sequence: TGTGCCAGCAGCTTTGGCAGGGGCGAGCAGTACTTC.

This clone is a singleton in its sample. This chain's CDR3 is CASSKEASSPNGTQYF. The CDR3 DNA reads as TGTGCCAGCAGCAAAGAAGCTAGCTCCCCCAACGGGACCCAGTACTTC. The J gene is TRBJ2-5, the V gene TRBV21-1; the table's D call, TRBD2, has no DNA check behind it. TRBV21-1 is a known pseudogene. The CDR3 covers 16 residues.

This rearrangement joins TRBV27 to TRBJ1-2, with TRBD1 matching 7 bases. This CDR3 is built from 14 residues. Germline V gene lookup returns CDR1 MNHEY and CDR2 SMNVEV (reference sequence). With V trimmed by 6 bases and J by 2 bases, 6 bases remained unmatched. In nucleotides, the CDR3 is TGTGCCAGCAGACAGACAGGGCTGAACTATGGCTACACCTTC. Protein: CASRQTGLNYGYTF.

The chain recombines TRBV11-2 with TRBJ2-5; 8 bases align to TRBD2. CDR3 size: 15 residues. Germline assignment: CDR1 SGHAT and CDR2 FQNNGV. Trimming cost V 7 bases and J 3 bases; bases outside gene matches: 10. This CDR3 reads CASTFRGAGEETQYF. CDR3 coding DNA: TGTGCCAGCACCTTCCGGGGAGCGGGGGAAGAGACCCAGTACTTC.

This clone was seen just once. This sequence joins TRBV13 and TRBJ2-2, with 7 positions matching TRBD2. Germline V lookup: CDR1 PRHDT, CDR2 FYEKMQ (reference sequence). CDR3 length: 14 amino acids. The ends lost 4 bases at V and 6 bases at J; junction bases unmatched: 5. The DNA of the CDR3 is TGTGCCAGCAGCTCATCGGGAGGTGCCGGGGAGCTGTTTTTT. Protein product: CASSSSGGAGELFF.

J is TRBJ1-1 and V is TRBV2; 7 nucleotides match TRBD1. J gave up 3 bases and V 8 bases, and 9 bases lay outside the gene matches. The CDR3 length is 14 residues. Germline loops: CDR1 SNHLY, CDR2 FYNNEI. The CDR3 reads CASGVGGGDTEAFF. CDR3 nucleotide sequence: TGTGCCAGCGGGGTAGGGGGCGGGGACACTGAAGCTTTCTTT.

CDR3 amino acids: CAAQGLANTGELFF. CDR3 nucleotide sequence: TGTGCCGCCCAGGGACTAGCGAACACCGGGGAGCTGTTTTTT. This rearrangement joins TRBV10-3 to TRBJ2-2, with 8 bases identical to TRBD2. The CDR3 is 14 residues long. V was pared by 11 bases and J by 0 bases, with 5 bases of the junction left unmatched. Germline assignment: CDR1 ENHRY and CDR2 SYGVKD.

This chain's CDR3 is CASSVDRGSDTQYF. In DNA, the CDR3 is TGTGCCAGCAGTGTGGACAGGGGTTCAGATACGCAGTATTTT. This sequence joins TRBV2 and TRBJ2-3; 9 nucleotides align to TRBD1. Trimming removed 4 bases from V and 4 bases from J; junction bases left unmatched: 3. The CDR3 runs to 14 residues. From germline, CDR1 is SNHLY and CDR2 FYNNEI.

This chain uses TRBV5-1 with TRBJ2-3; the match to TRBD1 covers 12 bases. The J segment lost 3 bases and the V segment lost 4 bases, leaving 9 bases of the junction unmatched. There are 17 residues in the CDR3. Germline V lookup: CDR1 SGHRS, CDR2 YFSETQ. CDR3 sequence reads: CASSIGTGGDITDTQYF. In DNA form, the CDR3 reads TGCGCCAGCAGCATCGGGACAGGGGGCGATATTACAGATACGCAGTATTTT.

V and J are TRBV28 and TRBJ2-1; D is undetermined. Trimming took 2 bases from V and 8 from J, leaving 16 bases between them. Germline CDR1 reads MDHEN; CDR2 reads SYDVKM. This CDR3 region has 15 residues. This CDR3 reads CASSLRRIPRDEQFF. The DNA of the CDR3 is TGTGCCAGCAGTTTACGGCGAATCCCCCGGGATGAGCAGTTCTTC.

The V gene is TRBV9, the J gene TRBJ2-5; 9 bases map to TRBD2. There are 15 residues in the CDR3. Germline V CDR1 and CDR2: SGDLS, YYNGEE. V gave up 2 bases and J gave up 1 base; unmatched junction bases: 3. CDR3: CASSVETSGQETQYF. The CDR3 nucleotides are TGTGCCAGCAGCGTTGAGACTAGCGGCCAAGAGACCCAGTACTTC.

The chain uses TRBV7-8 and TRBJ1-4; unclear D gene. Germline lookup yields CDR1 SGHVS and CDR2 FQNEAQ. The CDR3 extends over 14 amino acids. Between the trimmed V and J ends, which lost 5 bases and 6 bases, there was a span of 13 bases. CDR3 region: CASSATLWDEKLFF. Here the CDR3 DNA reads TGTGCCAGCAGCGCGACCCTCTGGGATGAAAAACTGTTTTTT. The full variable domain, in which reference TRBV7-8 and TRBJ1-4 provide the parts outside the CDR3, is GAGVSQSPRYKVAKRGQDVALRCDPISGHVSLFWYQQALGQGPEFLTYFQNEAQLDKSGLPSDRFFAERPEGSVSTLKIQRTQQEDSAVYLCASSATLWDEKLFFGSGTQLSVL.

The J gene is TRBJ2-7, the V gene TRBV5-1; D not certain. The CDR3 has 13 residues. Trimming took off 0 bases at V and 3 bases at J, with 7 bases between the two ends. CDR1 and CDR2 (germline): SGHRS, YFSETQ. CDR3 sequence (DNA): TGCGCCAGCAGCTTGGAGTTGGGCTACGAGCAGTACTTC. Translation: CASSLELGYEQYF. The whole variable domain, filled in from reference TRBV5-1 and TRBJ2-7, reads KAGVTQTPRYLIKTRGQQVTLSCSPISGHRSVSWYQQTPGQGLQFLFEYFSETQRNKGNFPGRFSGRQFSNSRSEMNVSTLELGDSALYLCASSLELGYEQYFGPGTRLTVT.

CDR3 bases: TGTGCCAGTAGTATGGGACTAGCGGGAGCCAAAAACATTCAGTACTTC. This translates into CASSMGLAGAKNIQYF. The chain carries TRBV19 and TRBJ2-4; 12 bases are a match to TRBD2. Germline trimming cut 3 bases from V and 0 bases from J; bases unmatched to any gene: 0. CDR1 and CDR2 (germline): LNHDA, SQIVND (reference sequence). This CDR3 is 16 amino acids long.

The chain recombines TRBV11-2 with TRBJ2-7; TRBD2 might be the D (5 bases). This CDR3 has 15 residues. Per germline, CDR1 SGHAT and CDR2 FQNNGV. V gave up 3 bases and J gave up 0 bases, with 12 bases separating them. The CDR3 loop reads CASSFQPGSSYEQYF. DNA of the CDR3: TGTGCCAGCAGCTTCCAACCGGGGTCCTCCTACGAGCAGTACTTC.

DNA of the CDR3: TGTGCCAGCAGCTGGGACAGGGGCATTCAGTACTTC. It is translated as CASSWDRGIQYF. The J gene is TRBJ2-4, the V gene TRBV11-2; 10 bases are shared with TRBD1. Germline lookup yields CDR1 SGHAT and CDR2 FQNNGV. The CDR3 covers 12 residues. The ends lost 4 bases at V and 9 bases at J; junction bases unmatched: 0.

CDR3 sequence: CASSEAHSNQPQHF. CDR3 DNA sequence: TGTGCCAGCAGTGAAGCTCATAGCAATCAGCCCCAGCATTTT. The chain joins TRBV6-1 to TRBJ1-5; D remains ambiguous. The CDR3 loop spans 14 amino acids. V shed 0 bases and J shed 0 bases, with 3 bases lying between them. CDR1 and CDR2 from the germline V gene are MNHNS and SASEGT.

The chain combines TRBV7-2 with TRBJ2-7; perhaps TRBD1 as D (6 bases). The germline V gene has CDR1 SGHTA and CDR2 FQGNSA. The CDR3 spans 13 residues. V shed 2 bases and J shed 3 bases, with 8 bases lying between them. The CDR3 DNA reads TGTGCCAGCAGCTTATTGGACAGCTACGAGCAGTACTTC. It codes for CASSLLDSYEQYF.

The chain is built from TRBV29-1 and TRBJ2-5; 8 nucleotides line up with TRBD2. Trimming cost V 0 bases and J 4 bases; bases outside gene matches: 10. The germline CDR1 and CDR2 sequences are SQVTM and ANQGSEA. CDR3 length equals 16 residues. The CDR3 DNA sequence: TGCAGCGTTGAAGATCTTGCTAGCGGGCCCCTAGAGACCCAGTACTTC. Translating it yields CSVEDLASGPLETQYF.

The chain is built from TRBV7-2 and TRBJ2-5; D is unresolved. V lost 2 bases to trimming and J lost 2 bases, with 6 bases between them. The CDR3 spans 13 residues. The germline V gene encodes CDR1 SGHTA and CDR2 FQGNSA. The CDR3 DNA reads as TGTGCCAGCAGCTTATACCGGCAAGAGACCCAGTACTTC. Translated: CASSLYRQETQYF.

The genes are TRBV4-2 and TRBJ2-1; D gene ambiguous. The germline gives CDR1 LGHNA, CDR2 YNFKEQ. The CDR3 contains 13 residues. V lost 0 bases and J 6 bases, leaving 6 bases between the germline ends. The DNA for the CDR3 is TGTGCCAGCAGCCAAGAGGCCTTCAATGAGCAGTTCTTC. It is translated as CASSQEAFNEQFF.

Worth noting for this clone: The junction departs from the called germline gene at one end, perhaps through a read error. The chain couples TRBV7-7 to TRBJ2-1, with D possibly matching TRBD2 (5 bases). The CDR3 is 13 residues long. Germline V gene sequence: CDR1 SSHAT, CDR2 FNYEAQ (reference sequence). In DNA, the CDR3 is TGTGCTAGCAGCTTAGCGCTTGGGCTTGAGCAGTTCTTC. Protein product: CASSLALGLEQFF.

The chain combines TRBV5-1 with TRBJ2-1; D is tentatively TRBD1 or TRBD2 (5 bases each). Germline-derived CDR1 and CDR2 are SGHRS and YFSETQ. V dropped 4 bases and J dropped 0 bases, with 14 bases sitting between them. The CDR3 has 16 residues. For the CDR3, the DNA is TGCGCCAGCAGCGGCACCGGGGCCAGCTCCTACAATGAGCAGTTCTTC. Encoded protein: CASSGTGASSYNEQFF.

The rearrangement uses TRBV29-1 and TRBJ1-1, with D perhaps TRBD1 (6 bases). CDR3 length: 15 residues. Per the germline V gene, CDR1 is SQVTM and CDR2 is ANQGSEA. Trimming removed 6 bases at V and 2 bases at J, with 19 bases between. Here the CDR3 reads CSVYSFSGGNTEAFF. Written as DNA, the CDR3 is TGCAGCGTGTATTCTTTCTCGGGGGGCAACACTGAAGCTTTCTTT.

The chain is built from TRBV30 and TRBJ2-3; 11 bases align to TRBD2. The CDR3 has 17 residues. V lost 3 bases, J lost 4 bases, and 12 bases stayed unmatched. Germline CDR1 is GTSNPN and CDR2 is SVGIG (reference sequence). The CDR3 coding sequence is TGTGCCTGGAGGGCTAGCGGGAGGATTACTGGCGCAGATACGCAGTATTTT. Amino acids: CAWRASGRITGADTQYF.

The CDR3 DNA sequence: TGTGCCTGGAGTGGGACTAGCTACGAGCAGTACTTC. This gives the protein CAWSGTSYEQYF. The chain uses TRBV30 and TRBJ2-7; 7 bases agree with TRBD2. CDR3 length equals 12 residues. V shed 1 base, J shed 3 bases, and the junction held 0 bases outside the gene matches. CDR1 is GTSNPN, CDR2 SVGIG, per germline (reference sequence).

V gene TRBV4-2 combines with J gene TRBJ2-3; 9 bases match TRBD2. Looked up from germline, CDR1 is LGHNA and CDR2 is YNFKEQ. Germline trimming cut 4 bases from V and 3 bases from J; bases unmatched to any gene: 5. The CDR3 runs 15 residues. The CDR3 sequence: CASSPGLARTDTQYF. The CDR3 DNA reads TGTGCCAGCAGCCCCGGACTAGCGAGAACAGATACGCAGTATTTT.

J is TRBJ2-5 and V is TRBV7-9; 7 positions match TRBD2. Per germline, CDR1 SEHNR and CDR2 FQNEAQ (reference sequence). The CDR3 runs 13 residues. The junction had 9 bases not matched to a gene; V was cut back by 4 bases and J by 10 bases. For the CDR3, the DNA is TGTGCCAGCAGCTGGACTACCCGGGGGGTCCAGTACTTC. This codes for CASSWTTRGVQYF.

The V gene is TRBV4-1, the J gene TRBJ2-3; D possibly uses TRBD1 or TRBD2 (5 bases each). The CDR3 is 16 residues long. V lost 1 base and J 9 bases, leaving 20 bases between the germline ends. In germline, CDR1 is MGHRA, CDR2 YSYEKL. CDR3 sequence: CASSQVGSPVEGTQYF. CDR3 sequence (DNA): TGCGCCAGCAGCCAAGTCGGCAGCCCAGTTGAGGGGACGCAGTATTTT.

The rearrangement joins TRBV28 to TRBJ2-7; 11 bases line up with TRBD2. CDR1 is MDHEN and CDR2 is SYDVKM in the germline V gene. The length of the CDR3 is 16 residues. The trim removed 5 bases at V and 2 bases at J, leaving 8 bases unmatched. The CDR3 DNA is TGTGCCAGCAGTAAGCAGGGACTAGCGGCAACCTACGAGCAGTACTTC. Amino acids: CASSKQGLAATYEQYF.

The chain is built from TRBV18 and TRBJ2-3; D gene ambiguous. The CDR3 is made up of 18 amino acids. Trimming shortened V by 0 bases and J by 2 bases, and 18 bases separated the two germline ends. Germline CDR1 is KGHSH and CDR2 is LQKENI. The CDR3 DNA follows: TGTGCCAGCTCACCACCGGTCCAGGCCCGATACGACACAGATACGCAGTATTTT. This codes for CASSPPVQARYDTDTQYF.

V gene TRBV15 combines with J gene TRBJ1-1; no clear D. CDR1 is LNHNV and CDR2 is YYDKDF in the germline V gene (reference sequence). The CDR3 has 12 residues. V was trimmed by 0 bases and J by 8 bases, leaving 7 bases between them. The CDR3 nucleotides are TGTGCCACCAGCAGAGATCGCGGCGAAGCTTTCTTT. It yields the protein CATSRDRGEAFF.